One TCR beta chain is described in this entry. Original analysis: ImmunoSEQ junction-only sequences lacked quality scores, so their filtering differed. TCRdb keeps only in-frame clones here, not all; method: immunoSEQ multiplex PCR. V, J and clone size derive from that table, while D and trimming were established from the DNA sequence. The sample carries some 980,000 clones, around three quarters recorded once. Every donor was a Caucasian adult from Nashville, Tennessee. The data belong to a study of shared clonotypes between healthy human individuals. The CDR3 runs 16 residues. Germline values: CDR1 SGHTA, CDR2 FQGNSA. Trimming at V came to 5 bases and at J to 0 bases, leaving 4 bases not matched to a gene.

The clonotype originates from a man aged 18 to 35 in good health. V is TRBV7-2 and J is TRBJ2-6; 7 bases agree with TRBD1. The sequenced sample consisted of memory CD4+ T cells sorted from blood. Subset here: CD45RA-negative fraction. As DNA, the CDR3 is TGTGCCAGCAGCCGACAGGGATTCTCTGGGGCCAACGTCCTGACTTTC. It is translated as CASSRQGFSGANVLTF.